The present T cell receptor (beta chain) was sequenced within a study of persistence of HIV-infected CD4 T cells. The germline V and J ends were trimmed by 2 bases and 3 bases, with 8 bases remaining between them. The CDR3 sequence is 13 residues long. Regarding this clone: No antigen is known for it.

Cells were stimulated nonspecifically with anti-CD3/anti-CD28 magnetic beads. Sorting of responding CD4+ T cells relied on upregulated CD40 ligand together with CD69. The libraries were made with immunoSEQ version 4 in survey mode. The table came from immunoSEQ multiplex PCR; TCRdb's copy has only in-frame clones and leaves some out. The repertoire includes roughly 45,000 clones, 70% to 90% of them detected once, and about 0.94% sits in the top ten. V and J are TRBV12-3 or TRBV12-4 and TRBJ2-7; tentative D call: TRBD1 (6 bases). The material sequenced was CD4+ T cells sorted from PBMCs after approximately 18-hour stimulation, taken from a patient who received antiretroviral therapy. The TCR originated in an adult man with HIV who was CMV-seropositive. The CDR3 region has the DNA TGTGCCAGCAGTTTAAGGACAGTCTACGAGCAGTACTTC. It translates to CASSLRTVYEQYF.